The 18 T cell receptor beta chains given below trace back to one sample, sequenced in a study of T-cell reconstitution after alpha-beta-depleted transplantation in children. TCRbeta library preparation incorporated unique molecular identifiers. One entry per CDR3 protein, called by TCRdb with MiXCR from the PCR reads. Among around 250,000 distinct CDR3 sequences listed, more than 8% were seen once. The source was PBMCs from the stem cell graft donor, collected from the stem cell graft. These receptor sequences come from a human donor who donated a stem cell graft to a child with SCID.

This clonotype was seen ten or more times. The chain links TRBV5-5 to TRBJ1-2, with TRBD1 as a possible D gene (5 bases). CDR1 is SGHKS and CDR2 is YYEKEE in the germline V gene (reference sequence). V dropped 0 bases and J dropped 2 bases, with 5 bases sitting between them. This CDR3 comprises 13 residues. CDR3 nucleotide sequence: TGTGCCAGCAGCTTGGGGGGGAACTATGGCTACACCTTC. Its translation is CASSLGGNYGYTF.

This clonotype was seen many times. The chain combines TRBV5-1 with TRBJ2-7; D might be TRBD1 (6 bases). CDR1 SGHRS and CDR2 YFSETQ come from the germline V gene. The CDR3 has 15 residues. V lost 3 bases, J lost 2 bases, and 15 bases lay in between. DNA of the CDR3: TGCGCCAGCAGCTCGGAAGGGACATCGACCTACGAGCAGTACTTC. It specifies CASSSEGTSTYEQYF.

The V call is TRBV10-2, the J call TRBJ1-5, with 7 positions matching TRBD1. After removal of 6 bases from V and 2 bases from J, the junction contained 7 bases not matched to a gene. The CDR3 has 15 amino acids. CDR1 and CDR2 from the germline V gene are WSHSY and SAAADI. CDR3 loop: CASRVDRDGNQPQHF. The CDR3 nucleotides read TGCGCCAGCAGGGTAGACAGGGATGGCAATCAGCCCCAGCATTTT.

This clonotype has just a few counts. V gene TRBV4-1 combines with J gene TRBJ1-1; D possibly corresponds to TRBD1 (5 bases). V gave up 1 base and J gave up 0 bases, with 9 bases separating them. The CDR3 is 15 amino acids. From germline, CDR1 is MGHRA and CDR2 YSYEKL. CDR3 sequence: CASSQAQGMNTEAFF. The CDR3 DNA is TGCGCCAGCAGCCAAGCCCAGGGTATGAACACTGAAGCTTTCTTT.

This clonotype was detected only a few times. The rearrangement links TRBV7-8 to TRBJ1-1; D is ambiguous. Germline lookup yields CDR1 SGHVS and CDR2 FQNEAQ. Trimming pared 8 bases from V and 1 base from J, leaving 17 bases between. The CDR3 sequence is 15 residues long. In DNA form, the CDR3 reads TGTGCCAGCCGACTAAGGGAACTTCAGAACACTGAAGCTTTCTTT. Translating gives CASRLRELQNTEAFF. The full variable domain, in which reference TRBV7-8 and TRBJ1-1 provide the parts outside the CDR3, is GAGVSQSPRYKVAKRGQDVALRCDPISGHVSLFWYQQALGQGPEFLTYFQNEAQLDKSGLPSDRFFAERPEGSVSTLKIQRTQQEDSAVYLCASRLRELQNTEAFFGQGTRLTVV.

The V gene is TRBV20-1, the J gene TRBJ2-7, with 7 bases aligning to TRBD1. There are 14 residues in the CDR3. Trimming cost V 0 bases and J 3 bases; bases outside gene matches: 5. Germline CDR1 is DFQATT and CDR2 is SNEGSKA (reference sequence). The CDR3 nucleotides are TGCAGTGCTAGAGATGAAGCAGGGGGCTACGAGCAGTACTTC. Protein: CSARDEAGGYEQYF.

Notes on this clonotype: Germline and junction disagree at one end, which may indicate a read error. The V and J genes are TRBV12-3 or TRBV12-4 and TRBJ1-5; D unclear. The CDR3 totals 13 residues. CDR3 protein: CARSKNSHQPQHF. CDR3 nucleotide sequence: TGTGCCAGGAGCAAAAATAGCCATCAGCCCCAGCATTTT.

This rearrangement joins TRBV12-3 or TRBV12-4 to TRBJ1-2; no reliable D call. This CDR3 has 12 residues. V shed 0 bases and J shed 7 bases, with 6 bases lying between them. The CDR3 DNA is TGTGCCAGCAGTTTAGCAGGGTCTGGCTACACCTTC. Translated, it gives CASSLAGSGYTF.

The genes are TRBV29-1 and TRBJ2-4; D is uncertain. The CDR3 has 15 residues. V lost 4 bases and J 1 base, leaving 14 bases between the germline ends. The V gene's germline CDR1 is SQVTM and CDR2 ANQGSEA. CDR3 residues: CSVGAGSSAKNIQYF. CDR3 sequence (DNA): TGCAGCGTTGGGGCTGGTAGCTCGGCCAAAAACATTCAGTACTTC.

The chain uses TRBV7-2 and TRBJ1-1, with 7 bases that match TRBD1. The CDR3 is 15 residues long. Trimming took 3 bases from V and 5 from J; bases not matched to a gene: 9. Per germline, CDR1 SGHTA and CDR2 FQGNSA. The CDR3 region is CASSLNFQGGTEAFF. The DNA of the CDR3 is TGTGCCAGCAGCTTGAACTTCCAGGGGGGGACTGAAGCTTTCTTT.

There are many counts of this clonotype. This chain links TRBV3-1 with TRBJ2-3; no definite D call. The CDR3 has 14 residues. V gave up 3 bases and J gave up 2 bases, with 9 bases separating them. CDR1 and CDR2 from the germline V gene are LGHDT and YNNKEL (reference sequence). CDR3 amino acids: CASSHRRPTDTQYF. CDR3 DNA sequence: TGTGCCAGCAGCCATCGGCGACCCACAGATACGCAGTATTTT.

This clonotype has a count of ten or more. CDR3 sequence (DNA): TGTGCCAGCAGCTTAGGGGACAAGGTTTCAGATACGCAGTATTTT. This translates into CASSLGDKVSDTQYF. This rearrangement joins TRBV11-1 to TRBJ2-3, with D possibly being TRBD1 (6 bases). The CDR3 contains 15 residues. V dropped 1 base and J dropped 4 bases, with 12 bases sitting between them. Germline values: CDR1 SGHAT, CDR2 FQDESV (reference sequence).

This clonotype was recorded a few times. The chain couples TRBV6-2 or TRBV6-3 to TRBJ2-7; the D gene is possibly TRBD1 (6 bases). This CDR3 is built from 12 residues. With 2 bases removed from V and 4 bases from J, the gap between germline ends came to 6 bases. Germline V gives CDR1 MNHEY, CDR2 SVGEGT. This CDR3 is CASSYQGYEQYF. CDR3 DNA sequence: TGTGCCAGCAGTTACCAGGGGTACGAGCAGTACTTC.

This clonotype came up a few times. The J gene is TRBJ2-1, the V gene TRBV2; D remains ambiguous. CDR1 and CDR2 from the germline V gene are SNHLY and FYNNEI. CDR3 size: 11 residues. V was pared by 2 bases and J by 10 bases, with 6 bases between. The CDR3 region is CASSELPEQFF. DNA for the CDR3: TGTGCCAGCAGTGAATTGCCAGAGCAGTTCTTC.

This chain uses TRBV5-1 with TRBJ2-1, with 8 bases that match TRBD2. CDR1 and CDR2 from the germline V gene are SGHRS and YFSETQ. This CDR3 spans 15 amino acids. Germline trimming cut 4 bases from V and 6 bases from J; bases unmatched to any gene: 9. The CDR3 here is CASSPGGGTFNEQFF. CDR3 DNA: TGCGCCAGCAGCCCCGGCGGGGGGACTTTCAATGAGCAGTTCTTC.

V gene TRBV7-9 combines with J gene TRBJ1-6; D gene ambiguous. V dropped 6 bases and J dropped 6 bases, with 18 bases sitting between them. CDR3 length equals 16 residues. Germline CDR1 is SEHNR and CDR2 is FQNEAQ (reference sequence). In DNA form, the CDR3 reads TGTGCCAGCAGTTCAGATGCTCCGACGACTAATTCACCCCTCCACTTT. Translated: CASSSDAPTTNSPLHF.

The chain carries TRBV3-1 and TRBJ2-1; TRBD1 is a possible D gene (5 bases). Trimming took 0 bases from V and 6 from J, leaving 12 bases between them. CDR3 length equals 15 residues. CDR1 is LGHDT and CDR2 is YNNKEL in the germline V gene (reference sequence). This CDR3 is CASSQDVTDTNEQFF. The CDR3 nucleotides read TGTGCCAGCAGCCAAGATGTAACGGACACCAATGAGCAGTTCTTC.

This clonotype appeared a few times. The DNA for the CDR3 is TGCAGCGTTGTTGAGGGGCAGCGCACAGATACGCAGTATTTT. The encoded protein is CSVVEGQRTDTQYF. V gene TRBV29-1 combines with J gene TRBJ2-3; TRBD1 or TRBD2 may be the D gene (5 bases each). V was clipped by 4 bases and J by 1 base, with 12 bases between them. Germline assignment: CDR1 SQVTM and CDR2 ANQGSEA. This CDR3 comprises 14 residues.